One sample yielded the 16 T cell receptor beta chains listed below, sequenced in a study of blood T cell repertoires in COVID-19. The protocol was immunoSEQ multiplex PCR, while the TCRdb copy is restricted to in-frame clones and leaves out a portion. The sample includes more than 400,000 clones, over 75% of them seen just once. Input material: peripheral blood. All receptors derive from a human donor in a cohort sampled during active COVID-19.

This rearrangement joins TRBV6-1 to TRBJ2-1; 10 nucleotides line up with TRBD2. The ends lost 1 base at V and 1 base at J; junction bases unmatched: 7. Germline assignment: CDR1 MNHNS and CDR2 SASEGT. The CDR3 is made up of 18 amino acids. The CDR3 protein is CASSEGTSGARSYNEQFF. In DNA, the CDR3 is TGTGCCAGCAGTGAAGGGACTAGCGGAGCCCGATCCTACAATGAGCAGTTCTTC.

The V gene is TRBV6-5, the J gene TRBJ2-2; the D gene is possibly TRBD2 (5 bases). CDR3 size: 14 residues. Trimming removed 7 bases at V and 4 bases at J, with 13 bases between. Per germline, CDR1 MNHEY and CDR2 SVGAGI. In nucleotides, the CDR3 is TGTGCCAGCACCGAGGGCGTGGGCACCGGGGAGCTGTTTTTT. Translating gives CASTEGVGTGELFF.

This sequence joins TRBV5-1 and TRBJ2-3; 10 bases agree with TRBD2. V was clipped by 4 bases and J by 0 bases; unmatched bases: 5. CDR3 length: 16 residues. The germline CDR1 and CDR2 sequences are SGHRS and YFSETQ. For the CDR3, the DNA is TGCGCCAGCAGCCGTACTAGCGGGATGAGCACAGATACGCAGTATTTT. It translates to CASSRTSGMSTDTQYF.

This clone was observed a handful of times. This sequence joins TRBV4-1 and TRBJ2-3, with 9 bases fitting TRBD2. V was clipped by 6 bases and J by 4 bases; unmatched bases: 5. Germline V lookup: CDR1 MGHRA, CDR2 YSYEKL. The CDR3 has 14 residues. Here the CDR3 reads CASSGGRGPDTQYF. The CDR3 DNA reads TGCGCCAGCAGTGGCGGGAGGGGCCCAGATACGCAGTATTTT.

A single count supports this clone. V and J are TRBV5-4 and TRBJ2-7; weak D call: TRBD2 (6 bases). Germline V lookup: CDR1 SGHNT, CDR2 YYREEE (reference sequence). The CDR3 totals 13 residues. Between the trimmed V and J ends, which lost 1 base and 5 bases, there was a span of 10 bases. The CDR3 region has the DNA TGTGCCAGCAGCTTGCAAGGGAGGAACGAGCAGTACTTC. Protein product: CASSLQGRNEQYF. The whole variable domain, remainder taken from reference TRBV5-4 and TRBJ2-7, is ETGVTQSPTHLIKTRGQQVTLRCSSQSGHNTVSWYQQALGQGPQFIFQYYREEENGRGNFPPRFSGLQFPNYSSELNVNALELDDSALYLCASSLQGRNEQYFGPGTRLTVT.

This clone was observed a single time. The J gene is TRBJ2-2, the V gene TRBV29-1; D may be TRBD1 (6 bases). The CDR3 consists of 15 residues. Trimming cost V 6 bases and J 5 bases, with 19 bases left between them. Germline V lookup: CDR1 SQVTM, CDR2 ANQGSEA. The CDR3 DNA reads TGCAGCGTCCAGGGTCCAGGGGCAGAAACCGGGGAGCTGTTTTTT. Translating it yields CSVQGPGAETGELFF.

This rearrangement joins TRBV7-2 to TRBJ2-1; D is possibly TRBD2 (6 bases). The CDR3 consists of 15 residues. Trimming left V 0 bases short and J 2 bases short, with 8 bases between. CDR1 and CDR2 (germline): SGHTA, FQGNSA. Written as DNA, the CDR3 is TGTGCCAGCAGCTTAGCGGGAGGTACCTACAATGAGCAGTTCTTC. Translation: CASSLAGGTYNEQFF.

The J gene is TRBJ1-2, the V gene TRBV23-1; TRBD1 matches at 7 bases. TRBV23-1 is an ORF, with its function uncertain. The CDR3 consists of 19 residues. The V gene end was trimmed by 0 bases and the J gene end by 2 bases; junction bases not matched to a gene: 15. CDR3 amino acids: CASSQSATGTDHKNYGYTF. CDR3 nucleotide sequence: TGCGCCAGCAGTCAATCGGCCACCGGGACAGACCACAAGAACTATGGCTACACCTTC.

The V and J genes are TRBV28 and TRBJ2-3; D is undetermined. Germline assignment: CDR1 MDHEN and CDR2 SYDVKM. The V and J ends lost 5 bases and 5 bases respectively, with 11 bases between them. The CDR3 extends over 13 amino acids. The CDR3 DNA follows: TGTGCCAGCAGTCCTAACCCCCTAGATACGCAGTATTTT. Encoded protein: CASSPNPLDTQYF.

This clone came up once. V usage is TRBV5-1 and J usage is TRBJ2-2, with 10 bases aligning to TRBD2. The germline V gene encodes CDR1 SGHRS and CDR2 YFSETQ. The CDR3 contains 19 residues. The V segment lost 0 bases and the J segment 0 bases; nucleotides outside the gene matches: 8. The CDR3 DNA sequence: TGCGCCAGCAGCTTGGAGATAGCGGGAGGATACGCGAACACCGGGGAGCTGTTTTTT. Its translation: CASSLEIAGGYANTGELFF.

The chain couples TRBV2 to TRBJ2-4; 7 nucleotides align to TRBD1. V gave up 6 bases and J gave up 1 base; unmatched junction bases: 6. Looked up from germline, CDR1 is SNHLY and CDR2 is FYNNEI. CDR3 length: 15 amino acids. The CDR3 nucleotides are TGTGCCAGCAGAGACGACAGGGCCGCCAAAAACATTCAGTACTTC. It codes for CASRDDRAAKNIQYF.

The CDR3 loop reads CASSARLASSTDTQYF. The CDR3 coding sequence is TGCGCCAGCAGCGCCCGACTAGCGAGTAGCACAGATACGCAGTATTTT. The genes are TRBV5-1 and TRBJ2-3; 8 bases map to TRBD2. The CDR3 length is 16 residues. The V gene end was trimmed by 4 bases and the J gene end by 0 bases; junction bases not matched to a gene: 7. The germline V gene has CDR1 SGHRS and CDR2 YFSETQ.

This chain links TRBV6-6 with TRBJ2-6; unclear D gene. Germline V gives CDR1 MNHNY, CDR2 SVGAGI (reference sequence). This CDR3 has 12 amino acids. V lost 7 bases, J lost 4 bases, and 5 bases lay in between. In DNA form, the CDR3 reads TGTGCCAGCACTATAGGGGCCAACGTCCTGACTTTC. Encoded protein: CASTIGANVLTF.

V and J are TRBV7-9 and TRBJ2-7; the match to TRBD1 covers 9 bases. Losses at the gene ends were 7 bases for V and 2 bases for J; bases not matched to a gene: 9. This CDR3 comprises 15 residues. The V gene's germline CDR1 is SEHNR and CDR2 FQNEAQ (reference sequence). DNA for the CDR3: TGTGCCAGCACCACCCCCGGGACAGGGACCTACGAGCAGTACTTC. Its translation: CASTTPGTGTYEQYF.

The chain joins TRBV7-8 to TRBJ2-6, with D maybe TRBD1 (6 bases). V was cut by 2 bases and J by 0 bases, with 20 bases left in between. The CDR3 extends over 20 amino acids. Germline lookup yields CDR1 SGHVS and CDR2 FQNEAQ. The CDR3 reads CASSLRGSKDSFSGANVLTF. The DNA for the CDR3 is TGTGCCAGCAGCTTAAGGGGGAGTAAGGACAGCTTCTCTGGGGCCAACGTCCTGACTTTC.

This chain joins TRBV3-1 (or the pseudogene TRBV3-2) and TRBJ2-3, with 8 bases matching TRBD2. V trimming: 8 bases; J trimming: 8 bases; junction bases outside the gene matches: 15. This CDR3 comprises 15 residues. The germline CDR1 and CDR2 sequences are LGHDT and YNNKEL (reference sequence). The CDR3 nucleotides are TGTGCCAGCCTCCAACGAGGGAGGGCGGGGGGTACGCAGTATTTT. As protein: CASLQRGRAGGTQYF.